The TCR beta chain described here comes from a study of blood T cell repertoires in COVID-19. Overall study context: Sites across the United States, Italy and Spain contributed samples from acute and convalescent COVID-19. Nucleic acid was either cDNA or gDNA, and it came from T cells, B-cell-depleted T cells, or PBMCs.

In the original workflow: For nucleated cells, counts were estimated from reference gene primer amplification. Libraries were prepared by immunoSEQ multiplex PCR; TCRdb keeps only in-frame clonotypes and omits some of them. V, J and clone size reflect that table, while D and trimming were determined from the DNA. The sample comprises around 250,000 clones, around 90% of which are singletons, and roughly 0.96% rests with the top ten. Sample: peripheral blood. The sequence came from a woman aged 40 to 50 who had recovered from COVID-19.

CDR3 nucleotide sequence: TGTGCCAGTAGTATCGATGGGGACACCGGAACCCAAGAGACCCAGTACTTC. It encodes CASSIDGDTGTQETQYF. V gene TRBV19 combines with J gene TRBJ2-5; D is perhaps TRBD1 (6 bases). The CDR3 contains 17 residues. CDR1 and CDR2 from the germline V gene are LNHDA and SQIVND (reference sequence). The ends were cut back, 3 bases at V and 1 base at J, with 18 bases in the middle.